These 2 T cell receptor beta chains were all obtained from the same sample, sequenced in a study of shared clonotypes between healthy human individuals. Only in-frame clones appear in the TCRdb table, and some are missing; sequencing was by immunoSEQ multiplex PCR. The sample consists of 470,000 or so clones, 81% of them appearing once. Material for sequencing was PBMCs. These receptor sequences come from a woman aged 40-49 years in good health. Some clones in this sample may be carry-over from other donors' samples.

The rearrangement links TRBV2 to TRBJ2-3; TRBD2 might be the D (6 bases). This CDR3 contains 15 residues. V was pared by 4 bases and J by 2 bases, with 13 bases between. Germline CDR1 SNHLY, CDR2 FYNNEI. CDR3 sequence (DNA): TGTGCCAGCAGTGGGGAGGATGGCCTCACAGATACGCAGTATTTT. Translated, it gives CASSGEDGLTDTQYF.

The chain employs TRBV5-1 and TRBJ2-1; no reliable D call. The germline V gene encodes CDR1 SGHRS and CDR2 YFSETQ. CDR3 length: 16 residues. V was trimmed by 4 bases and J by 7 bases, leaving 21 bases between them. The CDR3 region is CASSPDGQDDGNEQFF. The CDR3 coding sequence is TGCGCCAGCAGCCCGGACGGCCAGGACGACGGGAATGAGCAGTTCTTC.